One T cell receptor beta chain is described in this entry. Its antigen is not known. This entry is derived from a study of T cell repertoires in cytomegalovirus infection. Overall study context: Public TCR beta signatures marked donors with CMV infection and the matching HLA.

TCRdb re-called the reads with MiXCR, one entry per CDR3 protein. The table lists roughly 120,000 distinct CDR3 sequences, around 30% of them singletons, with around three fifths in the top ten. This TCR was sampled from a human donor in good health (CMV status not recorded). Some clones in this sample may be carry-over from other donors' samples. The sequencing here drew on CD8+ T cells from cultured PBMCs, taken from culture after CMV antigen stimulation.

CDR3 loop: CASSLASGGIIETQYF. CDR3 coding DNA: TGCGCCAGCAGCTTGGCTAGCGGGGGGATAATCGAGACCCAGTACTTC. This chain connects TRBV5-1 to TRBJ2-5, with TRBD2 identical over 11 bases. V gave up 0 bases and J gave up 5 bases; unmatched junction bases: 6. The CDR3 contains 16 residues. The germline V gene encodes CDR1 SGHRS and CDR2 YFSETQ. The full variable domain, completed using reference TRBV5-1 and TRBJ2-5, is KAGVTQTPRYLIKTRGQQVTLSCSPISGHRSVSWYQQTPGQGLQFLFEYFSETQRNKGNFPGRFSGRQFSNSRSEMNVSTLELGDSALYLCASSLASGGIIETQYFGPGTRLLVL.